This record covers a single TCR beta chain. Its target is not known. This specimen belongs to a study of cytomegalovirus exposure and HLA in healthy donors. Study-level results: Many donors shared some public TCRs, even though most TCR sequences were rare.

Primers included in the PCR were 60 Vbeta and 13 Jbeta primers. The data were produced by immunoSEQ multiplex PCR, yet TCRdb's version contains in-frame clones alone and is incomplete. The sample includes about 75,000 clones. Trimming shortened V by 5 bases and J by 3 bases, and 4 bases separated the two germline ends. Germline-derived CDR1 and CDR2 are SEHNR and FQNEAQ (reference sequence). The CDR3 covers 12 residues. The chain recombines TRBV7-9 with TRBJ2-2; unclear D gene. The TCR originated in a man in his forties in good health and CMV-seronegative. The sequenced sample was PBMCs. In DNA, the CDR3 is TGTGCCAGCAGCCCCTACACCGGGGAGCTGTTTTTT. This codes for CASSPYTGELFF.